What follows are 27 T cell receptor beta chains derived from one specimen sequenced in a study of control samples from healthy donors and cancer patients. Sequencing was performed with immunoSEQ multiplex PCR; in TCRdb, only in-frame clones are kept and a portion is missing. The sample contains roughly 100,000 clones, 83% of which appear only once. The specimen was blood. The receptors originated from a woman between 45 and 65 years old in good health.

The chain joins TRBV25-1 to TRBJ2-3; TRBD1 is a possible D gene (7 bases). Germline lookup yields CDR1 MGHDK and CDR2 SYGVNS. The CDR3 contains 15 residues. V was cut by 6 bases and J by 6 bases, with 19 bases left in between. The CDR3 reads CASSRQGGLGDTQYF. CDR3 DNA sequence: TGTGCCAGCAGCCGTCAGGGGGGTCTGGGGGATACGCAGTATTTT.

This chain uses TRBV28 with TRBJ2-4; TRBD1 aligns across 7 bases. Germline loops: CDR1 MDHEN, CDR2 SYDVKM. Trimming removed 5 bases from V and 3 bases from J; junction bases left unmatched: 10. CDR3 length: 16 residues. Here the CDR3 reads CASSKEQGFGKNIQYF. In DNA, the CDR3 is TGTGCCAGCAGTAAAGAACAGGGGTTCGGCAAAAACATTCAGTACTTC.

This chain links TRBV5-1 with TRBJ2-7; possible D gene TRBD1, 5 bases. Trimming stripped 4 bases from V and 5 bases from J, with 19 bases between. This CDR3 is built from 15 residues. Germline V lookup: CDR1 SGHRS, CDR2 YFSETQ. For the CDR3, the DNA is TGCGCCAGCAGCGAGCTAGGTCAGGGTTTGAACGAGCAGTACTTC. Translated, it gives CASSELGQGLNEQYF. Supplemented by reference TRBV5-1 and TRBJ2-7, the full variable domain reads KAGVTQTPRYLIKTRGQQVTLSCSPISGHRSVSWYQQTPGQGLQFLFEYFSETQRNKGNFPGRFSGRQFSNSRSEMNVSTLELGDSALYLCASSELGQGLNEQYFGPGTRLTVT.

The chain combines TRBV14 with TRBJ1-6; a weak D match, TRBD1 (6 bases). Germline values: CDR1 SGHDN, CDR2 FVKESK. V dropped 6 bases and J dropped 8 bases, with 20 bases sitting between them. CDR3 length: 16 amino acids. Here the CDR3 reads CASSNTGQPGYSPLHF. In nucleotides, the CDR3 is TGTGCCAGCAGTAATACCGGACAGCCAGGATATTCACCCCTCCACTTT. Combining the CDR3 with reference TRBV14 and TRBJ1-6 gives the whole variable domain EAGVTQFPSHSVIEKGQTVTLRCDPISGHDNLYWYRRVMGKEIKFLLHFVKESKQDESGMPNNRFLAERTGGTYSTLKVQPAELEDSGVYFCASSNTGQPGYSPLHFGNGTRLTVT.

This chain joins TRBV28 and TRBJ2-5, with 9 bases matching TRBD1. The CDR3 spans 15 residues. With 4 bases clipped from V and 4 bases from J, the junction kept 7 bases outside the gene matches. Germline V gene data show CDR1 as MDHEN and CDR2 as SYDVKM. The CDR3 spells CASSSSGTGPETQYF. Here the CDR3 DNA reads TGTGCCAGCAGTTCGTCCGGGACAGGGCCAGAGACCCAGTACTTC.

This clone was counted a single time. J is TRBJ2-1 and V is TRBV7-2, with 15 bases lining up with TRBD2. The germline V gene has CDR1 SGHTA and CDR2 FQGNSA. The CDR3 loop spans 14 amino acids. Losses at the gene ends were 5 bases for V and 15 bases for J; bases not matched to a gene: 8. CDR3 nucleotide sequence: TGTGCCAGCAGCACCGGACTAGCGGGGGGGCCCGTGTTCTTC. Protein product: CASSTGLAGGPVFF.

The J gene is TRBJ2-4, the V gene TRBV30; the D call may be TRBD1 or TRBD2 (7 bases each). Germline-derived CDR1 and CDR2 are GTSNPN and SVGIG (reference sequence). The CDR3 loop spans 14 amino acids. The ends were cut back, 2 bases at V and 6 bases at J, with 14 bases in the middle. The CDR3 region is CAWSRQGGGNIQYF. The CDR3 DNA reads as TGTGCCTGGAGTAGACAGGGAGGGGGAAACATTCAGTACTTC.

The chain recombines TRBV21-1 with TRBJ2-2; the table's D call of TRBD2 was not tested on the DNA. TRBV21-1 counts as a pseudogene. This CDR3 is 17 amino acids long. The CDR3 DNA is TGTGCCAGCCCCAGCGTTGGCGGGAGGGCGAACACCGGGGAGCTGTTTTTT. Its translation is CASPSVGGRANTGELFF.

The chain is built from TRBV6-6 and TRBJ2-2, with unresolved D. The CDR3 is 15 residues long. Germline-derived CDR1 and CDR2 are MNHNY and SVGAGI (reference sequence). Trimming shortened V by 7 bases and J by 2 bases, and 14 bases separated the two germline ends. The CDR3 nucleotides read TGTGCCAGCACCAGTCTGGCCGTAAACACCGGGGAGCTGTTTTTT. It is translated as CASTSLAVNTGELFF.

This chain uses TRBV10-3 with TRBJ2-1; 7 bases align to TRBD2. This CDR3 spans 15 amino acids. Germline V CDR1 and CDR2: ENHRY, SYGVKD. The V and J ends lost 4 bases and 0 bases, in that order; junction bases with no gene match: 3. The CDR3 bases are TGTGCCATCAGTGCAGCGGGGAGCTCCTACAATGAGCAGTTCTTC. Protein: CAISAAGSSYNEQFF.

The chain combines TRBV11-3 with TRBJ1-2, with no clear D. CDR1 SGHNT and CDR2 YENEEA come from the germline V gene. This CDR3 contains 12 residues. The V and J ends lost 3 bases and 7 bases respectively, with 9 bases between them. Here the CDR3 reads CASSLGMGGYTF. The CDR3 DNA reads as TGTGCCAGCAGCTTGGGGATGGGTGGCTACACCTTC. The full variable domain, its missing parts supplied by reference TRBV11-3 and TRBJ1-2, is EAGVVQSPRYKIIEKKQPVAFWCNPISGHNTLYWYLQNLGQGPELLIRYENEEAVDDSQLPKDRFSAERLKGVDSTLKIQPAELGDSAVYLCASSLGMGGYTFGSGTRLTVV.

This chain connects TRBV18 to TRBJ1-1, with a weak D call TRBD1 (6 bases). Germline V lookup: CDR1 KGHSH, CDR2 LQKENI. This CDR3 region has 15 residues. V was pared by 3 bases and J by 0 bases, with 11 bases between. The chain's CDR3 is CASSPVDSVNTEAFF. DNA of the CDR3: TGTGCCAGCTCACCGGTGGACAGTGTGAACACTGAAGCTTTCTTT.

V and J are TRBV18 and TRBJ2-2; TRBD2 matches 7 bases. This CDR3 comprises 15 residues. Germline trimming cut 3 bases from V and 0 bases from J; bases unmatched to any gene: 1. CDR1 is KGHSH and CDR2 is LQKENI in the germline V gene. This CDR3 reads CASSPTSANTGELFF. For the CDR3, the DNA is TGTGCCAGCTCACCCACTAGCGCGAACACCGGGGAGCTGTTTTTT.

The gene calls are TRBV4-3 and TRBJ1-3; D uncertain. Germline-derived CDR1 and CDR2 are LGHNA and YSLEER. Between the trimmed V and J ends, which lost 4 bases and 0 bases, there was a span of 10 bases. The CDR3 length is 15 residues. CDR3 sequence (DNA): TGCGCCAGCAGCCCTGCGCGGATCTCTGGAAACACCATATATTTT. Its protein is CASSPARISGNTIYF.

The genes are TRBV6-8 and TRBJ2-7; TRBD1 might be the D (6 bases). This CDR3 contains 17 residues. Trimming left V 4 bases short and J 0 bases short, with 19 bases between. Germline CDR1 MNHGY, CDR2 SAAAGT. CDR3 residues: CASSFASRGLPSYEQYF. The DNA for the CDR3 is TGTGCCAGCAGTTTCGCTAGCAGGGGTTTACCCTCCTACGAGCAGTACTTC.

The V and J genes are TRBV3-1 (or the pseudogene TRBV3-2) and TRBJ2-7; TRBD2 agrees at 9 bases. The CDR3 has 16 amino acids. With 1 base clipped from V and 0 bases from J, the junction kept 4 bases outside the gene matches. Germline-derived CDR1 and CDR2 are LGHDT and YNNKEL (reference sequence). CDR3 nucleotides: TGTGCCAGCAGCCAAGGGCTAGCGGGAAACTCCTACGAGCAGTACTTC. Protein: CASSQGLAGNSYEQYF.

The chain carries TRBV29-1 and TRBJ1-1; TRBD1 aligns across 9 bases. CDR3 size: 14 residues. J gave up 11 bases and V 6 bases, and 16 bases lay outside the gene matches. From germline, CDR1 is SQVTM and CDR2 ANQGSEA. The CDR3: CSVDTGGAVVQAFF. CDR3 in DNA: TGCAGCGTAGATACAGGGGGCGCGGTCGTACAGGCTTTCTTT.

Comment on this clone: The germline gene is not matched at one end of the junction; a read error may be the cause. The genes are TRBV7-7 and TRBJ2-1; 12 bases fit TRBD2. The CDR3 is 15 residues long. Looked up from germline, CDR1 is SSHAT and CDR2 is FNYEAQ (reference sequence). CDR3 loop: CASSPGLAGSNEQFF. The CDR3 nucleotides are TGTGCTAGCAGCCCTGGACTAGCGGGATCGAATGAGCAGTTCTTC.

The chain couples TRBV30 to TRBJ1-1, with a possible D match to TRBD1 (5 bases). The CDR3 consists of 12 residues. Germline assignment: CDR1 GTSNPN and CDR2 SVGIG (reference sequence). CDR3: CAKRDGATEAFF. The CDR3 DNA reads TGTGCGAAAAGGGACGGCGCCACTGAAGCTTTCTTT.

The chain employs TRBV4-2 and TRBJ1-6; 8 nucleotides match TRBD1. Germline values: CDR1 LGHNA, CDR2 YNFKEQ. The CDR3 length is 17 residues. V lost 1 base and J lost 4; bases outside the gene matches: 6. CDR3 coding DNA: TGTGCCAGCAGCCAAGTCGGACAGGGCACATATAATTCACCCCTCCACTTT. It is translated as CASSQVGQGTYNSPLHF.

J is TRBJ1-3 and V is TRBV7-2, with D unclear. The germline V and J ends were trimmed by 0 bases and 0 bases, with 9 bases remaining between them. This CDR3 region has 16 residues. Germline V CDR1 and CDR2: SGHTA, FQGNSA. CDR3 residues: CASSLAQASSGNTIYF. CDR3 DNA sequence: TGTGCCAGCAGCTTAGCCCAGGCAAGCTCTGGAAACACCATATATTTT. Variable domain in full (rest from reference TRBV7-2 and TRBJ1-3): GAGVSQSPSNKVTEKGKDVELRCDPISGHTALYWYRQSLGQGLEFLIYFQGNSAPDKSGLPSDRFSAERTGGSVSTLTIQRTQQEDSAVYLCASSLAQASSGNTIYFGEGSWLTVV.

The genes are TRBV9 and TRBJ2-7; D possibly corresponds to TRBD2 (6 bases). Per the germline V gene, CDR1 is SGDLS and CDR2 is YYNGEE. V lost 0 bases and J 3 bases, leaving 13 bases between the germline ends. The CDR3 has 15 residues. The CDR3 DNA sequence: TGTGCCAGCAGCGTAGCAGGGACTGCCCGCTACGAGCAGTACTTC. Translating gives CASSVAGTARYEQYF.

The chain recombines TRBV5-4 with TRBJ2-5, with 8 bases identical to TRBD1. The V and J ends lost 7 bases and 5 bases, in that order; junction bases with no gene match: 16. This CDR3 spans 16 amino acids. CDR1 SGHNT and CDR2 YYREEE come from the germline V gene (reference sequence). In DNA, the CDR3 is TGTGCCAGCGGAACCCTTCGAGGACAGGGCCAGGAGACCCAGTACTTC. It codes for CASGTLRGQGQETQYF.

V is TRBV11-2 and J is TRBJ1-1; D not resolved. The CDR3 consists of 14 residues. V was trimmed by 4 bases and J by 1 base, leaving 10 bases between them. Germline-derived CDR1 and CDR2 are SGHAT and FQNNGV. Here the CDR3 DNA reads TGTGCCAGCAGCTCCGTGTGGGAGAACACTGAAGCTTTCTTT. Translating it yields CASSSVWENTEAFF.

In DNA form, the CDR3 reads TGTGCCAGCAGTGAATTCGCTATGAGCTCCTACGAGCAGTACTTC. It translates to CASSEFAMSSYEQYF. V and J are TRBV6-1 and TRBJ2-7; unclear D gene. Looked up from germline, CDR1 is MNHNS and CDR2 is SASEGT. CDR3 length equals 15 residues. V lost 2 bases and J 0 bases, leaving 11 bases between the germline ends.

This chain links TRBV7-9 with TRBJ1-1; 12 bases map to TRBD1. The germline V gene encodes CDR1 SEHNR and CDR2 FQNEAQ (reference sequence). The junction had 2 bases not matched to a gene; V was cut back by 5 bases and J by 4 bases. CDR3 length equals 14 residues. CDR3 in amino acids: CASSGTGGITEAFF. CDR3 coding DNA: TGTGCCAGCAGCGGGACAGGGGGCATCACTGAAGCTTTCTTT. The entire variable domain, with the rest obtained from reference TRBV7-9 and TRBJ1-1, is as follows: DTGVSQNPRHKITKRGQNVTFRCDPISEHNRLYWYRQTLGQGPEFLTYFQNEAQLEKSRLLSDRFSAERPKGSFSTLEIQRTEQGDSAMYLCASSGTGGITEAFFGQGTRLTVV.

CDR3 sequence (DNA): TGTGCCAGTACCCCTCGTGCAGGGGGCTATAATTCACCCCTCCACTTT. Translated: CASTPRAGGYNSPLHF. The rearrangement joins TRBV19 to TRBJ1-6, with 7 nucleotides matching TRBD1. This CDR3 region has 16 residues. V trimming: 7 bases; J trimming: 3 bases; junction bases outside the gene matches: 9. The germline CDR1 and CDR2 sequences are LNHDA and SQIVND (reference sequence).